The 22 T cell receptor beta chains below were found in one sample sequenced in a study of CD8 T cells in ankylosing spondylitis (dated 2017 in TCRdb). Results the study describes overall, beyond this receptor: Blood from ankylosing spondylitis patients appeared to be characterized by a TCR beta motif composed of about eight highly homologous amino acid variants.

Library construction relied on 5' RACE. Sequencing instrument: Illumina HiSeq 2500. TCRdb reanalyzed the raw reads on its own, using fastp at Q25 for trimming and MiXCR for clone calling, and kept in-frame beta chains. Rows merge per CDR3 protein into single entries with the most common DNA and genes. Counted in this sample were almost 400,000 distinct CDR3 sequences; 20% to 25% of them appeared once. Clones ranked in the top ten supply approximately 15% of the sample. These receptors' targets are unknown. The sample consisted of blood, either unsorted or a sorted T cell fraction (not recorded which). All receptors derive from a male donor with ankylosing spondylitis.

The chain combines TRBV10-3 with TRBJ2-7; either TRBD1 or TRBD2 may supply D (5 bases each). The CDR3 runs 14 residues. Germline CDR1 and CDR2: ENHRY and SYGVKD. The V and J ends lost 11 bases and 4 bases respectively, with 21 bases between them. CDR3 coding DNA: TGTGCCGAAAGCCCGGGACCGCACCCGTACGAGCAGTACTTC. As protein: CAESPGPHPYEQYF.

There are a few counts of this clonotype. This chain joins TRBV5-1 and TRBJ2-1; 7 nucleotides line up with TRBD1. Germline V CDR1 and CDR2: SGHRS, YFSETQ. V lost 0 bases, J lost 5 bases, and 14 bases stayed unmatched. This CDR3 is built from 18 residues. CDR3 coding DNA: TGCGCCAGCAGCTTGGCTGGTTTGGCGACAGGGCAAAACAATGAGCAGTTCTTC. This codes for CASSLAGLATGQNNEQFF.

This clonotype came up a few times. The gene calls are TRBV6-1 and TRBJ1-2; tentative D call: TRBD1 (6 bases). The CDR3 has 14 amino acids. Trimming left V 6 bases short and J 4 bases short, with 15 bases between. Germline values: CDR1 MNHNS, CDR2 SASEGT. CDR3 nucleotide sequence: TGTGCCAGCAGCCAAACAGGGAGCTCCTATGGCTACACCTTC. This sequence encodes CASSQTGSSYGYTF.

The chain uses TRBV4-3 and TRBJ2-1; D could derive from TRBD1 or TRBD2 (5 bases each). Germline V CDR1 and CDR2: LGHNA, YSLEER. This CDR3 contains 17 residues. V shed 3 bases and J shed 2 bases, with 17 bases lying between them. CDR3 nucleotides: TGCGCCAGCAGCCAGGGGCTTCGGCAGGGACCCTACAATGAGCAGTTCTTC. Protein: CASSQGLRQGPYNEQFF.

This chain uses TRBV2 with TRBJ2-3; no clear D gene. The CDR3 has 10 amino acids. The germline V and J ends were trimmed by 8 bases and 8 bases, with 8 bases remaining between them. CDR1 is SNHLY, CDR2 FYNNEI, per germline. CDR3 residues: CASGFGTQYF. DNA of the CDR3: TGTGCCAGCGGGTTTGGTACGCAGTATTTT.

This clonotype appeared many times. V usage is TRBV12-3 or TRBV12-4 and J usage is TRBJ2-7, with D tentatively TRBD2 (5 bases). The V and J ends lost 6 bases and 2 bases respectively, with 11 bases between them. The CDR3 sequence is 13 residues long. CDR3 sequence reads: CASRGSATYEQYF. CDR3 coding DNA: TGTGCCAGCAGAGGTAGCGCAACCTACGAGCAGTACTTC.

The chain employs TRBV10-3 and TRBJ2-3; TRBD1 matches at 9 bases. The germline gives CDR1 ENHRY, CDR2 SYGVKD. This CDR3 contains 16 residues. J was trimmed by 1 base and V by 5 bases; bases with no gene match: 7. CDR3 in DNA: TGTGCCATCAGTCTAAGGGGACAGGGACGCACAGATACGCAGTATTTT. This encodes CAISLRGQGRTDTQYF.

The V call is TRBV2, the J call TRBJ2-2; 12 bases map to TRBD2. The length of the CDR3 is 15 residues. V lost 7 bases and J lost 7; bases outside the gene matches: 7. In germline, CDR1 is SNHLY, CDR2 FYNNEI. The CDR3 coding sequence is TGTGCCAGCATCCAACTAGCGGGAGGAATCGGGGAGCTGTTTTTT. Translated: CASIQLAGGIGELFF.

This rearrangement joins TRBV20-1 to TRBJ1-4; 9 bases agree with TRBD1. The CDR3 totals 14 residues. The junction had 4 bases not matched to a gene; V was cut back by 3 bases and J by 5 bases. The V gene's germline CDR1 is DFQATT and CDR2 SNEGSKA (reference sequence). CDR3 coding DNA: TGCAGTGCTAGGGACAGGGGAGAAAATGAAAAACTGTTTTTT. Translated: CSARDRGENEKLFF.

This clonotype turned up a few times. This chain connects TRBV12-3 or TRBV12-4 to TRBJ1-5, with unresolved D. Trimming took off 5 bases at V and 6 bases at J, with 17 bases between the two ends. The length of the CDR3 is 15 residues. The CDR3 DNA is TGTGCCAGCAGTAGATTTTACCTTTCGGGTCAGCCCCAGCATTTT. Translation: CASSRFYLSGQPQHF.

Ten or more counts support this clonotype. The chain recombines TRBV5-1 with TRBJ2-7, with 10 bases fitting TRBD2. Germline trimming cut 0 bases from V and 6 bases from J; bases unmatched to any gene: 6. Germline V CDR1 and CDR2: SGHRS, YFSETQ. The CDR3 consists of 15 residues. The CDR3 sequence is CASSLEVAGGLEQYF. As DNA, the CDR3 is TGCGCCAGCAGCTTGGAAGTAGCGGGGGGACTCGAGCAGTACTTC.

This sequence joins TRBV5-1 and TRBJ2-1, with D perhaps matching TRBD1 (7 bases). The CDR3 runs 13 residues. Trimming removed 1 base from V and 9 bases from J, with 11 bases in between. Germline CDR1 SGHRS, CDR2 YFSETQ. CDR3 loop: CASSLRRDSEQFF. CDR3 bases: TGCGCCAGCAGCTTGCGGCGGGACAGTGAGCAGTTCTTC. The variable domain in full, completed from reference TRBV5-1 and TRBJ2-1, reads KAGVTQTPRYLIKTRGQQVTLSCSPISGHRSVSWYQQTPGQGLQFLFEYFSETQRNKGNFPGRFSGRQFSNSRSEMNVSTLELGDSALYLCASSLRRDSEQFFGPGTRLTVL.

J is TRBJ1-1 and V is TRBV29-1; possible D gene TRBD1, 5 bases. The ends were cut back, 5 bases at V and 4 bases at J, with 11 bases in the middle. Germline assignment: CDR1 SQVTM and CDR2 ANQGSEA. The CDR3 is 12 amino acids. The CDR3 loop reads CSVWSRATEAFF. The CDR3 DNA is TGCAGCGTTTGGTCCAGGGCCACTGAAGCTTTCTTT.

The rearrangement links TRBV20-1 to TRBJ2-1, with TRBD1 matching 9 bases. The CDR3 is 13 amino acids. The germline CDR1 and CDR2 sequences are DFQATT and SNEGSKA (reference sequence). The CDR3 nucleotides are TGCAGAGCGACGACAGGGGGCTACAATGAGCAGTTCTTC. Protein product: CRATTGGYNEQFF.

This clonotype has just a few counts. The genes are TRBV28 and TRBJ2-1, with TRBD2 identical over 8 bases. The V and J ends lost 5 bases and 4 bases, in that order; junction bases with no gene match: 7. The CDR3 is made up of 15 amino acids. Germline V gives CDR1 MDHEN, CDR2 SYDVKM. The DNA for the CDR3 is TGTGCCAGCAGTCCCCTACGGGGGGGGTACAATGAGCAGTTCTTC. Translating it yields CASSPLRGGYNEQFF.

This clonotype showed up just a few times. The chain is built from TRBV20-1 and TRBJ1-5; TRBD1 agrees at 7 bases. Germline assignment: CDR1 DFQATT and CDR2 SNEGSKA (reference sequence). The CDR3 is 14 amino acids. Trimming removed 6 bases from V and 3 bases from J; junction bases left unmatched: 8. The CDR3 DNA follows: TGCAGTGCAAGGACAGGACACACCAATCAGCCCCAGCATTTT. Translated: CSARTGHTNQPQHF.

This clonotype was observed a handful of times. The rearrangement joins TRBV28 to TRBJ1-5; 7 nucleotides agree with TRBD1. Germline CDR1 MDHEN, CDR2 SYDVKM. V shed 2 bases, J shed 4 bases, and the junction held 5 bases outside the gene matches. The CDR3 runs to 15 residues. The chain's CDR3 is CASSLDREENQPQHF. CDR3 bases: TGTGCCAGCAGTTTAGACAGGGAGGAGAATCAGCCCCAGCATTTT. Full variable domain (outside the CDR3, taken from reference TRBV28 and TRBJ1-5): DVKVTQSSRYLVKRTGEKVFLECVQDMDHENMFWYRQDPGLGLRLIYFSYDVKMKEKGDIPEGYSVSREKKERFSLILESASTNQTSMYLCASSLDREENQPQHFGDGTRLSIL.

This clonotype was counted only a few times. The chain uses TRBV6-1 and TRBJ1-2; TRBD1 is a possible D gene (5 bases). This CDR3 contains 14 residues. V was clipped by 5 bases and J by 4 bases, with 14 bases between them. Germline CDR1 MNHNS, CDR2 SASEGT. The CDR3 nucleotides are TGTGCCAGCAGTCCGGCCGGGACTGGCTATGGCTACACCTTC. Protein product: CASSPAGTGYGYTF.

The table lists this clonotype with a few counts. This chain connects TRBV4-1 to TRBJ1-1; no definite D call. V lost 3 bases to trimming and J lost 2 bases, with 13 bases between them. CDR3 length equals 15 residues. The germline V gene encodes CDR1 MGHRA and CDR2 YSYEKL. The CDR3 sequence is CASSHYLRLNTEAFF. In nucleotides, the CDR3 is TGCGCCAGCAGCCATTATCTCCGGCTAAACACTGAAGCTTTCTTT.

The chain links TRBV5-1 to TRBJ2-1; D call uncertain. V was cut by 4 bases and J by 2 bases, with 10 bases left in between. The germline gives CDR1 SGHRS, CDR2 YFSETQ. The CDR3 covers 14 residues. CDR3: CASSPGPTYNEQFF. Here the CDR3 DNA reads TGCGCCAGCAGCCCCGGGCCTACCTACAATGAGCAGTTCTTC. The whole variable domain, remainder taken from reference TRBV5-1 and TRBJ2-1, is KAGVTQTPRYLIKTRGQQVTLSCSPISGHRSVSWYQQTPGQGLQFLFEYFSETQRNKGNFPGRFSGRQFSNSRSEMNVSTLELGDSALYLCASSPGPTYNEQFFGPGTRLTVL.

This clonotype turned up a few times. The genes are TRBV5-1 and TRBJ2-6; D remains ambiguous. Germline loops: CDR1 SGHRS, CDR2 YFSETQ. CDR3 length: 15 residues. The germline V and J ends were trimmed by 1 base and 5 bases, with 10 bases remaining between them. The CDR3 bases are TGCGCCAGCAGCTTGTTCCTCCGGTGGGCCAACGTCCTGACTTTC. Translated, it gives CASSLFLRWANVLTF.

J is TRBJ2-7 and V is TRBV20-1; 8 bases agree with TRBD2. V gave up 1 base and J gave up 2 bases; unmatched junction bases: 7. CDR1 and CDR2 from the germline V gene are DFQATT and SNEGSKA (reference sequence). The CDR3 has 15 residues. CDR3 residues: CSARGRLAPTYEQYF. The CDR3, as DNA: TGCAGTGCTAGAGGTCGACTAGCGCCGACCTACGAGCAGTACTTC.